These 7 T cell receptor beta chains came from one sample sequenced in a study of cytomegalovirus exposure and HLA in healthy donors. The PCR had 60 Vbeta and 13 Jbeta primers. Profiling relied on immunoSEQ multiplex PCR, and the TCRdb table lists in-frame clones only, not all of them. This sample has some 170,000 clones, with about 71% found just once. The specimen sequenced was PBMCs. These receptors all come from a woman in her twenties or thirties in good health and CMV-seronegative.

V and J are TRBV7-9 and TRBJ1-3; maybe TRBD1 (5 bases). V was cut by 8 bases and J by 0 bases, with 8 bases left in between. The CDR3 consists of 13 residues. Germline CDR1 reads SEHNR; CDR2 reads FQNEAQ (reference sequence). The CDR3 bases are TGTGCCAGCCGGGGGACCTCTGGAAACACCATATATTTT. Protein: CASRGTSGNTIYF.

CDR3 sequence: CASGMTSGVTDTQYF. CDR3 DNA sequence: TGTGCCAGCGGAATGACTAGCGGGGTCACAGATACGCAGTATTTT. The rearrangement uses TRBV6-1 and TRBJ2-3, with 11 bases matching TRBD2. V shed 8 bases and J 2 bases; nucleotides not matched to a gene: 6. This CDR3 spans 15 amino acids. Germline V gene sequence: CDR1 MNHNS, CDR2 SASEGT.

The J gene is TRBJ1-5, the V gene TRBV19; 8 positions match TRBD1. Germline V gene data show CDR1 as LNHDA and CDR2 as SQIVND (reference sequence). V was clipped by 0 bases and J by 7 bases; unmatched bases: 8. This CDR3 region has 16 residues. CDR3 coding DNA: TGTGCCAGTAGTATAGAAGTCAGGGGGCTCAGCCAGCCCCAGCATTTT. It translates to CASSIEVRGLSQPQHF.

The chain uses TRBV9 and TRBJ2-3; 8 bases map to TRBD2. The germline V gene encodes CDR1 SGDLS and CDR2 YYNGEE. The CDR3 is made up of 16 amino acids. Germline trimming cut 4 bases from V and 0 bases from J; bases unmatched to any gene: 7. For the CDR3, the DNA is TGTGCCAGCAGCCATCCTAGCGGGCAAAGCACAGATACGCAGTATTTT. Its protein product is CASSHPSGQSTDTQYF.

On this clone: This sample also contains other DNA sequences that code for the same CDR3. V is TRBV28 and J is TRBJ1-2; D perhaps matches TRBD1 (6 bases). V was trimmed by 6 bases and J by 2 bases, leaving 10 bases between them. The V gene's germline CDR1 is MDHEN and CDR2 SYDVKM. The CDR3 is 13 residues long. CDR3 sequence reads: CASSPTGNYGYTF. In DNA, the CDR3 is TGTGCCAGCAGCCCGACAGGAAACTATGGCTACACCTTC.

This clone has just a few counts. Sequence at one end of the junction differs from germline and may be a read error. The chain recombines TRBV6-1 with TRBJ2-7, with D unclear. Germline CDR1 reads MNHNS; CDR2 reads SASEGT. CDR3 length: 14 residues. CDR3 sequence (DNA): TGTGCCATCAGTGAAGGCGCTGCCGTCTACGAGCAGTACTTC. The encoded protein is CAISEGAAVYEQYF.

This CDR3 reads CASTLLAGVGEQFF. The CDR3, as DNA: TGTGCCAGCACCTTACTAGCGGGAGTCGGTGAGCAGTTCTTC. V gene TRBV5-6 combines with J gene TRBJ2-1; 11 bases are shared with TRBD2. CDR1 and CDR2 (germline): SGHDT, YYEEEE. The CDR3 runs to 14 residues. Losses at the gene ends were 6 bases for V and 9 bases for J; bases not matched to a gene: 8. Together with reference TRBV5-6 and TRBJ2-1, the CDR3 gives the full variable domain: DAGVTQSPTHLIKTRGQQVTLRCSPKSGHDTVSWYQQALGQGPQFIFQYYEEEERQRGNFPDRFSGHQFPNYSSELNVNALLLGDSALYLCASTLLAGVGEQFFGPGTRLTVL.